These 9 T cell receptor beta chains were sequenced from one sample in a study of T cells in Graves' hyperthyroidism and ophthalmopathy. TCR beta CDR3 sequences were amplified from RNA transcripts. During a first-round RT-PCR of the TCR CDR3, the HTBI primer set was used. Each CDR3 protein is one row after TCRdb ran MiXCR on the multiplex PCR reads. The data hold approximately 530,000 distinct CDR3 sequences, with around 17% observed a single time. Material: blood. These receptors were obtained from a woman between 18 and 29 years old with Graves' hyperthyroidism.

The chain couples TRBV7-8 to TRBJ2-7, with D possibly matching TRBD2 (5 bases). The CDR3 spans 14 residues. Germline CDR1 SGHVS, CDR2 FQNEAQ. Trimming pared 5 bases from V and 0 bases from J, leaving 11 bases between. CDR3 amino acids: CASSTYEGSYEQYF. CDR3 DNA sequence: TGTGCCAGCAGCACGTACGAGGGCTCCTACGAGCAGTACTTC. The full variable domain, completed using reference TRBV7-8 and TRBJ2-7, is GAGVSQSPRYKVAKRGQDVALRCDPISGHVSLFWYQQALGQGPEFLTYFQNEAQLDKSGLPSDRFFAERPEGSVSTLKIQRTQQEDSAVYLCASSTYEGSYEQYFGPGTRLTVT.

As concerns this clonotype: A junction boundary mismatches the germline segment, possibly from a read error. The CDR3 region is CASTLGRGQETQYF. The CDR3 nucleotides are TGTGCCAGCACCTTGGGACGGGGCCAAGAGACCCAGTACTTC. The rearrangement joins TRBV5-4 to TRBJ2-5; D is tentatively TRBD1 or TRBD2 (5 bases each). CDR1 is SGHNT and CDR2 is YYREEE in the germline V gene (reference sequence). The CDR3 spans 14 residues.

The CDR3 coding sequence is TGTGCCAGCAGTGGAGCGGGAGCGGTCGATACGCAGTATTTT. Its protein product is CASSGAGAVDTQYF. The V and J genes are TRBV28 and TRBJ2-3; 8 bases match TRBD2. The length of the CDR3 is 14 residues. The J segment lost 6 bases and the V segment lost 5 bases, leaving 7 bases of the junction unmatched. Germline-derived CDR1 and CDR2 are MDHEN and SYDVKM. Drawing the rest from reference TRBV28 and TRBJ2-3, the complete variable domain is DVKVTQSSRYLVKRTGEKVFLECVQDMDHENMFWYRQDPGLGLRLIYFSYDVKMKEKGDIPEGYSVSREKKERFSLILESASTNQTSMYLCASSGAGAVDTQYFGPGTRLTVL.

This clonotype was seen more than once but under ten times. The CDR3 DNA reads TGTGCCAGCAGCCAAGACGCGGGGAGGGGGCAGCCCCAGCATTTT. This gives the protein CASSQDAGRGQPQHF. The V call is TRBV4-2, the J call TRBJ1-5, with D perhaps matching TRBD1 (6 bases). The germline CDR1 and CDR2 sequences are LGHNA and YNFKEQ. Trimming removed 0 bases from V and 7 bases from J, with 13 bases in between. The CDR3 sequence is 15 residues long.

This clonotype appeared a few times. CDR3 in DNA: TGTGCCAGCAGTTATAGCGGCCTCCAAGAGACCCAGTACTTC. Translating it yields CASSYSGLQETQYF. The chain joins TRBV6-1 to TRBJ2-5; tentative D call: TRBD2 (6 bases). The CDR3 length is 14 residues. The germline V gene encodes CDR1 MNHNS and CDR2 SASEGT. V gave up 5 bases and J gave up 1 base, with 11 bases separating them.

Concerning this clonotype itself: A much larger clone lies one base from this, so it may be a read error. The J gene is TRBJ1-1, the V gene TRBV2; 10 bases map to TRBD1. The germline V gene encodes CDR1 SNHLY and CDR2 FYNNEI. Trimming took 3 bases from V and 10 from J; bases not matched to a gene: 11. The CDR3 spans 15 residues. CDR3 protein: CASSDPRQGALRAFF. The CDR3 DNA sequence: TGTGCCAGCAGTGACCCCCGACAGGGGGCCCTTCGAGCTTTCTTT.

The CDR3 region is CASSTPSGGASYEQYF. For the CDR3, the DNA is TGTGCCAGCAGCACACCCTCGGGGGGCGCCTCCTACGAGCAGTACTTC. The chain couples TRBV5-4 to TRBJ2-7; D may be TRBD2 (7 bases). CDR3 size: 16 residues. V was shortened by 4 bases and J by 0 bases, with 17 bases between the two germline ends. Germline assignment: CDR1 SGHNT and CDR2 YYREEE (reference sequence).

The sample holds a few counts of this clonotype. This sequence joins TRBV28 and TRBJ2-1; unclear D gene. The CDR3 spans 17 residues. Germline CDR1 is MDHEN and CDR2 is SYDVKM. Trimming pared 1 base from V and 4 bases from J, leaving 17 bases between. CDR3 sequence reads: CASSLSWHLWNYNEQFF. DNA for the CDR3: TGTGCCAGCAGTTTATCTTGGCATTTATGGAATTACAATGAGCAGTTCTTC.

The chain is built from TRBV20-1 and TRBJ2-4, with 7 positions matching TRBD1. The germline gives CDR1 DFQATT, CDR2 SNEGSKA (reference sequence). V was clipped by 5 bases and J by 4 bases; unmatched bases: 8. This CDR3 has 14 amino acids. The CDR3: CSAFHRGGKNIQYF. The CDR3 bases are TGCAGTGCTTTCCACAGGGGTGGGAAAAACATTCAGTACTTC.